This T cell receptor (beta chain) was recovered during a study of cytomegalovirus exposure and HLA in healthy donors. Sequenced by immunoSEQ multiplex PCR; TCRdb stores in-frame clones only, minus some. The data show more than 90,000 clones, less than 90% seen once. The validation cohort, a group of around 120 subjects, included the donors and was separate from the roughly 600-subject first cohort. Study-level results: High specificity and sensitivity for cytomegalovirus status were reported for the classifier. A list of 164 TCR beta chains associated with cytomegalovirus was given. Most TCR sequences were uncommon, yet certain public TCRs appeared in many donors.

Regarding this clone: Its antigen is unidentified.

Trimming cost V 5 bases and J 2 bases; bases outside gene matches: 7. This CDR3 comprises 15 residues. The germline V gene encodes CDR1 SEHNR and CDR2 FQNEAQ (reference sequence). The sample comprised PBMCs. The chain is built from TRBV7-9 and TRBJ2-7, with 9 positions matching TRBD1. The TCR comes from a man aged 18-30 years in good health and CMV-seropositive. CDR3 in DNA: TGTGCCAGCAGCCTTCGGACAGGGGAGACCTACGAGCAGTACTTC. This translates into CASSLRTGETYEQYF.